This TCR beta chain appears in the sequencing data of a study of blood T cells in healthy people across ages. Study results and caveats: PBMC samples, being unsorted, prevented any conclusive comparison of naive and antigen-experienced cells. Possibly confounding the expanded clonotype changes was the fact that donor CMV status was unknown.

With V trimmed by 5 bases and J by 6 bases, 10 bases remained unmatched. The CDR3 loop spans 14 amino acids. This clonotype was detected ten times or more. Its antigen is not identified. A second PCR, run for roughly 7 to 11 cycles, used a sample-barcoded 5' primer plus a J-beta primer mix. One entry per CDR3 protein results from TCRdb running MiXCR on the 5' RACE reads. The table records about 670,000 distinct CDR3 sequences, over 40% of them present only once. The sample was blood. The chain is built from TRBV12-3 or TRBV12-4 and TRBJ2-7, with 7 nucleotides matching TRBD1. This clonotype was sampled from a man aged 80 or over in good health. The CDR3 region has the DNA TGTGCCAGCAGTCTAGTCGGCAGGGGGAGCGAGCAGTACTTC. This encodes CASSLVGRGSEQYF.